The clone carrying this T cell receptor (beta chain) was picked up a small number of times. Combining a sample-barcoded 5' primer with a J-beta primer mix, a second PCR ran for about 7 to 11 cycles. TCRdb reprocessed the 5' RACE reads via MiXCR and lists one record per CDR3 protein. The repertoire includes about 700,000 distinct CDR3 sequences, roughly 30% of them detected once, and 15% sits in the top ten. Germline loops: CDR1 SGDLS, CDR2 YYNGEE. The CDR3 spans 16 residues. J gave up 8 bases and V 0 bases, and 6 bases lay outside the gene matches. The sample comes from a study of blood T cells in healthy people across ages.

The chain combines TRBV9 with TRBJ2-1; 12 bases are a match to TRBD2. The sample consisted of blood. This sequence originates from a woman at least 80 years old in good health. The CDR3 protein is CASSVGLAGEYDEQFF. The CDR3 nucleotides read TGTGCCAGCAGCGTAGGACTAGCGGGAGAATACGATGAGCAGTTCTTC.